A single sample is the source of the 21 T cell receptor beta chains below, sequenced in a study of human T cells and chemical hapten exposure. MiXCR, applied by TCRdb to the RACE reads, yields one record per CDR3 protein. Among about 340,000 distinct CDR3 sequences listed, 6% to 8.5% were seen once. This sample's time point: patch test 1, 2 weeks after DPC sensitization. Treatment described: therapeutic diphenylcyclopropenone sensitization with weekly scalp DPC. The sequencing used whole blood, collected in connection with sensitization to the hapten diphenylcyclopropenone (DPC). The receptors were gathered from a woman younger than 30 with alopecia areata. Some clones in this sample may be carry-over from other donors' samples.

This rearrangement joins TRBV20-1 to TRBJ2-3; D unclear. Germline CDR1 is DFQATT and CDR2 is SNEGSKA (reference sequence). Trimming shortened V by 4 bases and J by 2 bases, and 7 bases separated the two germline ends. CDR3 length equals 12 residues. CDR3 coding DNA: TGCAGTGCTATGAGACCCACAGATACGCAGTATTTT. Translated: CSAMRPTDTQYF.

The chain couples TRBV7-8 to TRBJ1-4; the D is unclear. V was trimmed by 6 bases and J by 8 bases, leaving 16 bases between them. The length of the CDR3 is 14 residues. From germline, CDR1 is SGHVS and CDR2 FQNEAQ. The CDR3 is CASSRPTKNEKLFF. The CDR3 region has the DNA TGTGCCAGCAGTCGACCTACAAAAAACGAAAAACTGTTTTTT.

This clonotype was detected a few times. V gene TRBV27 combines with J gene TRBJ2-7; no clear D. V shed 0 bases and J shed 5 bases, with 17 bases lying between them. There are 16 residues in the CDR3. Germline CDR1 MNHEY, CDR2 SMNVEV (reference sequence). CDR3 nucleotides: TGTGCCAGCAGTTTATCCGCACAGCTAGGCACCGACGAGCAGTACTTC. It encodes CASSLSAQLGTDEQYF.

This clonotype was recorded at least ten times. J is TRBJ2-1 and V is TRBV6-5; a possible D gene is TRBD2 (6 bases). This CDR3 spans 16 amino acids. CDR1 and CDR2 from the germline V gene are MNHEY and SVGAGI. V was shortened by 5 bases and J by 4 bases, with 18 bases between the two germline ends. The DNA for the CDR3 is TGTGCCAGCAGTCATTATTTGGGGGGATCTTACAATGAGCAGTTCTTC. Translated: CASSHYLGGSYNEQFF.

In this sample, this clonotype turned up a few times. The gene calls are TRBV6-6 and TRBJ1-1; D gene uncertain. The CDR3 length is 13 residues. The V gene lost 6 bases and the J gene lost 2 bases, with 10 bases spanning the gap. The germline CDR1 and CDR2 sequences are MNHNY and SVGAGI (reference sequence). The CDR3 is CASREGDNTEAFF. The CDR3 bases are TGTGCCAGCAGGGAGGGAGATAACACTGAAGCTTTCTTT.

This clonotype was detected a few times. V is TRBV10-3 and J is TRBJ1-6; D is ambiguous. This CDR3 has 15 residues. Trimming cost V 6 bases and J 10 bases, with 19 bases left between them. Germline assignment: CDR1 ENHRY and CDR2 SYGVKD. The DNA for the CDR3 is TGTGCCATCAGCCCGGGCCCTCAGAGCGGCTCACCCCTCCACTTT. It specifies CAISPGPQSGSPLHF.

The CDR3 reads CASSLAPVNEQFF. The CDR3, as DNA: TGCGCCAGCAGCTTGGCCCCGGTAAATGAGCAGTTCTTC. This sequence joins TRBV5-1 and TRBJ2-1; no definite D call. Germline CDR1 reads SGHRS; CDR2 reads YFSETQ. V was cut by 0 bases and J by 7 bases, with 8 bases left in between. The CDR3 is 13 residues long.

The chain couples TRBV5-1 to TRBJ2-5, with D tentatively TRBD1 (5 bases). V gave up 1 base and J gave up 5 bases, with 18 bases separating them. Looked up from germline, CDR1 is SGHRS and CDR2 is YFSETQ. CDR3 length: 16 residues. The CDR3 DNA is TGCGCCAGCAGCTTGAACTTGGGGCGTGGGATGGAGACCCAGTACTTC. Protein sequence: CASSLNLGRGMETQYF.

The sample holds a few counts of this clonotype. This sequence joins TRBV12-3 or TRBV12-4 and TRBJ2-1; D may be TRBD2 (6 bases). The CDR3 totals 11 residues. V was shortened by 4 bases and J by 10 bases, with 8 bases between the two germline ends. For the CDR3, the DNA is TGTGCCAGCAGTTCGGGAGACGAGCAGTTCTTC. Translation: CASSSGDEQFF.

In this sample, this clonotype is medium-sized. The chain uses TRBV6-2 or TRBV6-3 and TRBJ2-1, with D possibly being TRBD2 (6 bases). Trimming removed 1 base from V and 3 bases from J, with 16 bases in between. The CDR3 is 17 residues long. CDR1 and CDR2 from the germline V gene are MNHEY and SVGEGT. CDR3 loop: CASSYFPGGLNYNEQFF. The CDR3 coding sequence is TGTGCCAGCAGTTACTTTCCTGGGGGACTGAACTACAATGAGCAGTTCTTC.

This clonotype was recorded many times. This chain uses TRBV9 with TRBJ2-6; D not certain. Per the germline V gene, CDR1 is SGDLS and CDR2 is YYNGEE. V lost 0 bases and J lost 0, with 13 bases in between. The CDR3 runs 18 residues. The CDR3 sequence: CASSVEIGITSGANVLTF. CDR3 bases: TGTGCCAGCAGCGTAGAGATAGGGATCACCTCTGGGGCCAACGTCCTGACTTTC.

This clonotype was detected ten times or more. The chain joins TRBV6-5 to TRBJ1-2; TRBD1 might be the D (6 bases). V lost 4 bases and J lost 9, with 24 bases in between. The length of the CDR3 is 16 residues. CDR1 MNHEY and CDR2 SVGAGI come from the germline V gene. The CDR3 loop reads CASSFKRGSEWRRYTF. DNA for the CDR3: TGTGCCAGCAGTTTTAAAAGGGGGTCAGAGTGGCGTCGCTACACCTTC.

The table lists this clonotype with many counts. The chain links TRBV12-3 or TRBV12-4 to TRBJ1-2; no clear D gene. The CDR3 is made up of 14 amino acids. Trimming took off 6 bases at V and 8 bases at J, with 19 bases between the two ends. CDR3 residues: CASSAPGYEQGYTF. The CDR3 DNA is TGTGCCAGCAGCGCACCGGGCTACGAGCAGGGCTACACCTTC.

The rearrangement uses TRBV7-9 and TRBJ1-6; TRBD1 agrees at 8 bases. The V and J ends lost 0 bases and 8 bases, in that order; junction bases with no gene match: 0. Germline V CDR1 and CDR2: SEHNR, FQNEAQ (reference sequence). The CDR3 extends over 14 amino acids. The CDR3 here is CASSLAQGDSPLHF. CDR3 bases: TGTGCCAGCAGCTTAGCACAGGGGGATTCACCCCTCCACTTT.

This clonotype was recorded many times. The CDR3 spells CASSQGDSSYNEQFF. The CDR3 region has the DNA TGCGCCAGCAGCCAAGGGGACAGTTCCTACAATGAGCAGTTCTTC. The chain recombines TRBV4-1 with TRBJ2-1; TRBD1 agrees at 7 bases. The ends lost 1 base at V and 1 base at J; junction bases unmatched: 1. The CDR3 is 15 residues long. CDR1 is MGHRA, CDR2 YSYEKL, per germline.

V is TRBV21-1 and J is TRBJ1-2; no check of the table's D call, TRBD1, against the DNA was made. TRBV21-1 is recorded as a pseudogene. The CDR3 is 18 residues long. The CDR3 loop reads CASSKPPCHHPAFYGYTF. The CDR3 DNA reads as TGTGCCAGCAGCAAACCCCCGTGTCACCACCCTGCGTTCTATGGCTACACCTTC.

Ten or more counts support this clonotype. The chain joins TRBV7-8 to TRBJ1-1; TRBD1 matches at 10 bases. Germline V gene sequence: CDR1 SGHVS, CDR2 FQNEAQ. CDR3 size: 15 residues. Trimming cost V 5 bases and J 4 bases; bases outside gene matches: 7. The CDR3 loop reads CASSLPRQGATEAFF. Here the CDR3 DNA reads TGTGCCAGCAGCCTACCAAGACAGGGGGCCACTGAAGCTTTCTTT.

The chain has TRBV7-9 and TRBJ2-3; tentatively, D is TRBD1 (6 bases). The germline V gene has CDR1 SEHNR and CDR2 FQNEAQ (reference sequence). The CDR3 runs 15 residues. V was clipped by 4 bases and J by 0 bases, with 11 bases between them. The CDR3 DNA sequence: TGTGCCAGCAGCTGGGGGCCTTTGAGCACAGATACGCAGTATTTT. The encoded protein is CASSWGPLSTDTQYF. The entire variable domain, with the rest obtained from reference TRBV7-9 and TRBJ2-3, is as follows: DTGVSQNPRHKITKRGQNVTFRCDPISEHNRLYWYRQTLGQGPEFLTYFQNEAQLEKSRLLSDRFSAERPKGSFSTLEIQRTEQGDSAMYLCASSWGPLSTDTQYFGPGTRLTVL.

This clonotype showed up just a few times. The V call is TRBV5-6, the J call TRBJ2-1; D is uncertain. Trimming removed 3 bases from V and 6 bases from J, with 16 bases in between. Looked up from germline, CDR1 is SGHDT and CDR2 is YYEEEE. The CDR3 totals 15 residues. The CDR3 is CASSWFASRPNEQFF. The CDR3 nucleotides are TGTGCCAGCAGCTGGTTCGCATCCCGCCCCAATGAGCAGTTCTTC.

This clonotype was observed a few times. The CDR3 region is CASIRQGTYEQYF. Written as DNA, the CDR3 is TGTGCCAGCATTAGACAGGGTACCTACGAGCAGTACTTC. The chain recombines TRBV6-5 with TRBJ2-7; 7 bases are a match to TRBD1. V dropped 7 bases and J dropped 2; count of bases not matched to a gene: 5. There are 13 residues in the CDR3. Looked up from germline, CDR1 is MNHEY and CDR2 is SVGAGI.

This clonotype was recorded many times. The gene calls are TRBV20-1 and TRBJ1-2; D is uncertain. With 1 base removed from V and 1 base from J, the gap between germline ends came to 13 bases. CDR1 DFQATT and CDR2 SNEGSKA come from the germline V gene (reference sequence). The CDR3 length is 15 residues. The CDR3 loop is CSARGSQIINYGYTF. Written as DNA, the CDR3 is TGCAGTGCTAGAGGTTCACAGATAATTAACTATGGCTACACCTTC.